Sequencing of this T cell receptor (beta chain) was carried out in a study of cytomegalovirus exposure and HLA in healthy donors. The PCR employed 60 Vbeta primers together with 13 Jbeta primers. Measured with immunoSEQ multiplex PCR; TCRdb has only the in-frame clones, and not every one. The sample consists of about 210,000 clones, about 84% of them appearing once. Comments on this clone: Its antigen is currently unknown.

At sampling all donors were nominally healthy, likely with unrecorded immune exposures. V gave up 0 bases and J gave up 12 bases; unmatched junction bases: 18. CDR1 is MGHRA and CDR2 is YSYEKL in the germline V gene. The CDR3 length is 19 residues. Regarding the study as a whole: Analyzed later, most CMV-associated TCR beta chains appeared HLA-restricted. DRB1 had the most TCR associations and HLA-C the fewest, a later analysis found, with rates varying by HLA locus. Relative to equally common others, HLA-associated TCR beta chains showed greater clonal expansion in a later analysis.

The material sequenced was PBMCs. This TCR came from a woman aged 25 to 39 in good health and CMV-seropositive. V usage is TRBV4-1 and J usage is TRBJ1-5; 12 nucleotides match TRBD1. The chain's CDR3 is CASSQDWGPGDRGREGQHF. The DNA of the CDR3 is TGCGCCAGCAGCCAAGACTGGGGGCCAGGGGACAGGGGGCGAGAAGGCCAGCATTTT.